These T cell receptor beta chains were read from a single sample in a study of T cell responses to AZD1222 COVID-19 vaccine. Profiling relied on immunoSEQ multiplex PCR, and the TCRdb table lists in-frame clones only, not all of them. The repertoire holds 120,000 to 150,000 clones, with about 82% as singletons. The sample consisted of peripheral blood, taken 28 days after the second AZD1222 dose. These receptors originate from an adult who received the AZD1222 COVID-19 vaccine. Each CDR3 is given with its conserved first and last residue. The D gene is left open where the match is weak. Some rows mark clone size as missing; the rest say once, few, many or name a class of expanded clone.

j_call v_call clone_size d_call cdr3_nt cdr3_aa
TRBJ2-1 TRBV4-2 . TRBD2 TGTGCCAGCAGCCCAGAGGGACTAGCCTTCGGGGAGCAGTTCTTC CASSPEGLAFGEQFF
TRBJ2-1 TRBV2 . . TGTGCCAGCGGGGCGGAGCAGTTCTTC CASGAEQFF
TRBJ2-1 TRBV5-1 . TRBD1 TGCGCCAGCAGCTTGACACAGGGGAACTACAATGAGCAGTTCTTC CASSLTQGNYNEQFF
TRBJ2-2 TRBV7-9 medium-sized . TGTGCCAGCAGCTTAAAGGGGACCGGGGAGCTGTTTTTT CASSLKGTGELFF
TRBJ1-3 TRBV7-8 . . TGTGCCAGCAGTCAAGTAGGGGGTTCAAACACCATATATTTT CASSQVGGSNTIYF
TRBJ1-3 TRBV3-1/TRBV3-2 . . TGTGCCAGCAGCCGACAGGTTAGGGACACCATATATTTT CASSRQVRDTIYF
TRBJ2-1 TRBV5-1 once TRBD1 TGCGCCAGCAGCATACCCGGGACAGGGTTCATCAATGAGCAGTTCTTC CASSIPGTGFINEQFF
TRBJ1-2 TRBV4-2 once . TGTGCCAGCAGCCAATCAAAAATAGAGGGGGATTCCTATGGCTACACCTTC CASSQSKIEGDSYGYTF
TRBJ1-1 TRBV9 . . TGTGCCAGCAGCGTAGTGGCCTACCTGAACACTGAAGCTTTCTTT CASSVVAYLNTEAFF
TRBJ2-5 TRBV5-1 . . TGCGCCAGCAGCTTGCGTTACAGGGAGGACGAGACCCAGTACTTC CASSLRYREDETQYF
TRBJ1-2 TRBV19 . . TGTGCCAGTAGTATTACTCGGGACGGCTACACCTTC CASSITRDGYTF
TRBJ1-2 TRBV3-1/TRBV3-2 . . TGTGCCAGCAGCCAAAGAAACAATAACTATGGCTACACCTTC CASSQRNNNYGYTF
TRBJ2-2 TRBV10-3 . . TGTGCCATGTCACGCACGGACACCGGGGAGCTGTTTTTT CAMSRTDTGELFF
TRBJ2-2 TRBV27 few TRBD2 TGTGCCAGCAGTCAAATTCCTAGCGGGACGGCCGGGGAGCTGTTTTTT CASSQIPSGTAGELFF
TRBJ2-1 TRBV7-6 . . TGTGCCAGCAGCTTAAGTTGGGGTAGGGGCGACAATGAGCAGTTCTTC CASSLSWGRGDNEQFF
TRBJ1-6 TRBV28 . . TGTGCCAGCACCCCCCGCGGGGGTAATTCACCCCTCCACTTT CASTPRGGNSPLHF
TRBJ1-1 TRBV7-6 . TRBD1 TGTGCCAGCACCGAGATGGCAGGGGGGAACACTGAAGCTTTCTTT CASTEMAGGNTEAFF
TRBJ2-7 TRBV14 . TRBD1 TGTGCCAGCAGCCAAGACCACACTTCTCCGGGACAGGAGACCTACGAGCAGTACTTC CASSQDHTSPGQETYEQYF
TRBJ2-7 TRBV4-1 . . TGCGCCAGCAGCCAAGGGGGAGTAACCTACGAGCAGTACTTC CASSQGGVTYEQYF
TRBJ1-5 TRBV10-2 . . TGCGCCAGCAGACAGGGCTGGGGCAATCAGCCCCAGCATTTT CASRQGWGNQPQHF
TRBJ2-1 TRBV4-1 . . TGCGCCAGCAGCTCACAGGGAAGCTCCTACAATGAGCAGTTCTTC CASSSQGSSYNEQFF
TRBJ2-5 TRBV28 . TRBD2 TGTGCCAGCAGTGCCCCGGGGGGTGCAGAGACCCAGTACTTC CASSAPGGAETQYF
TRBJ2-3 TRBV7-2 once TRBD2 TGTGCCAGCAGGACGGGACTAGCGTTCGGCACAGATACGCAGTATTTT CASRTGLAFGTDTQYF
TRBJ1-1 TRBV20-1 few . TGCAGTGCTCCGTACACTGAAGCTTTCTTT CSAPYTEAFF
TRBJ1-5 TRBV6-5 . . TGTGCCAGCAGTATTGACAGAAATAGCAATCAGCCCCAGCATTTT CASSIDRNSNQPQHF
TRBJ2-1 TRBV29-1 . . TGCAGCGTACTACAGGGTTGGAATGAGCAGTTCTTC CSVLQGWNEQFF
TRBJ2-1 TRBV11-3 . TRBD1 TGTGCCAGCAGCTTATGTCGAGTCAGGGGGCCCTACAATGAGCAGTTCTTC CASSLCRVRGPYNEQFF
TRBJ1-4 TRBV7-9 . TRBD1 TGTGCCAGCAGCATTACGCAGGGGGTAAATGAAAAACTGTTTTTT CASSITQGVNEKLFF
TRBJ2-5 TRBV30 . . TGTGCCTGGAGCTCCCTCGAGACCCAGTACTTC CAWSSLETQYF
TRBJ1-1 TRBV28 . TRBD1 TGTGCCAGCAACTCTGGGCAGGGGGGCACTGAAGCTTTCTTT CASNSGQGGTEAFF